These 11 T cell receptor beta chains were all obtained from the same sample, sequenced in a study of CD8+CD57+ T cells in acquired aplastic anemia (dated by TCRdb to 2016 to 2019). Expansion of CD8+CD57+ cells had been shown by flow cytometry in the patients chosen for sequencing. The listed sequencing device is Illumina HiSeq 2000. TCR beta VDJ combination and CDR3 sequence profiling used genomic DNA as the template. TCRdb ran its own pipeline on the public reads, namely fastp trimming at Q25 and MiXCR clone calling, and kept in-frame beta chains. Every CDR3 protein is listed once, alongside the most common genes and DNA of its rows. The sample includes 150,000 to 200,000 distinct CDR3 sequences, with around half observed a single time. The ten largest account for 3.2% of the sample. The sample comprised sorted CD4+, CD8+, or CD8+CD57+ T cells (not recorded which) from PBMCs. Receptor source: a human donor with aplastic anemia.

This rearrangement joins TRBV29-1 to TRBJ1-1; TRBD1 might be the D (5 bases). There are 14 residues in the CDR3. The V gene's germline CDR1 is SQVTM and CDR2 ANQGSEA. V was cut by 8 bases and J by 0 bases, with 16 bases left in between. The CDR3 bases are TGCAGCAGTACGATCGGACACTTGAACACTGAAGCTTTCTTT. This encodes CSSTIGHLNTEAFF.

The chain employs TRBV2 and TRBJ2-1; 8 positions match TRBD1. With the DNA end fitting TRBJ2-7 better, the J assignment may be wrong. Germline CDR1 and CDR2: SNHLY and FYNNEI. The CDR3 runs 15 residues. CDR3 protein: CASRNDRGSYDEQYF. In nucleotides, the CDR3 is TGTGCCAGCAGGAACGACAGGGGATCCTACGATGAGCAGTACTTC.

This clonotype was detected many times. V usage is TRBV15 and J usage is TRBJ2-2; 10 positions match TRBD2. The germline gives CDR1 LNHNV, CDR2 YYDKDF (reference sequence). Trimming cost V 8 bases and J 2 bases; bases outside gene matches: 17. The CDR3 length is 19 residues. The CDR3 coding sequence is TGTGCCACCTCGTGGAGCGGGGGGGGTGGGATTGTAAACACCGGGGAGCTGTTTTTT. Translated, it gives CATSWSGGGGIVNTGELFF.

Written as DNA, the CDR3 is TGTGCCAGTAGTATGGGTGGGAGTGTAGAAGCTTTCTTT. It yields the protein CASSMGGSVEAFF. V and J are TRBV19 and TRBJ1-1; D call uncertain. From germline, CDR1 is LNHDA and CDR2 SQIVND (reference sequence). The CDR3 spans 13 residues. V lost 3 bases to trimming and J lost 8 bases, with 13 bases between them.

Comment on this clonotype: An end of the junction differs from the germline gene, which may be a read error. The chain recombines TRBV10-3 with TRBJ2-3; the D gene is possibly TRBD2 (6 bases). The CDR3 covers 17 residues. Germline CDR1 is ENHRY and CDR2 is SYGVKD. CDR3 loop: CATSDSSSGTSTDTRYF. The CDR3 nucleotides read TGTGCCACCAGTGATTCCAGCTCCGGGACTTCTACAGATACGCGGTATTTT.

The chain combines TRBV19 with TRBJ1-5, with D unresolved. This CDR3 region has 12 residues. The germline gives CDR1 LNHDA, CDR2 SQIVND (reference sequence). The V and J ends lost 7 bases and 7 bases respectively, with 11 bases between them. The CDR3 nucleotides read TGTGCCAGTACCGCAGAAGGGCAGCCCCAGCATTTT. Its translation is CASTAEGQPQHF.

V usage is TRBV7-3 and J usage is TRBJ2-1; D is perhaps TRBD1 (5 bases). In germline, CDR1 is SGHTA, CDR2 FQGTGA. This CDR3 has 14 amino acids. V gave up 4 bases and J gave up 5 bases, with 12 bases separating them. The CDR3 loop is CASSSIGHDNEQFF. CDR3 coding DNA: TGTGCCAGCAGCTCCATCGGACACGACAATGAGCAGTTCTTC.

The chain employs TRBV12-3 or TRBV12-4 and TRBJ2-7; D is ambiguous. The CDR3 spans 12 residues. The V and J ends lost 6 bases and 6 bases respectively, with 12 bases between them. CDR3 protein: CASSLWAFEQYV. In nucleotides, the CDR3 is TGTGCCAGCAGCTTGTGGGCTTTCGAGCAGTACGTC.

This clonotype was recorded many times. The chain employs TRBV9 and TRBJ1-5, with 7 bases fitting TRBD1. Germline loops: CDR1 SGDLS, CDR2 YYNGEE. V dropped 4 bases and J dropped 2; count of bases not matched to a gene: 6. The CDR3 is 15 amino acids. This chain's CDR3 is CASSNTGVGNQPQHF. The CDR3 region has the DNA TGTGCCAGCAGCAACACAGGGGTGGGCAATCAGCCCCAGCATTTT.

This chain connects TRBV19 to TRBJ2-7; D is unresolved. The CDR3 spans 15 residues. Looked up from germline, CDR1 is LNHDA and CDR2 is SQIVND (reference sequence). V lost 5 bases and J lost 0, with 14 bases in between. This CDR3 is CASSPGSRSSYEQYF. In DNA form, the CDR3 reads TGTGCCAGTAGTCCGGGTTCCAGATCCTCCTACGAGCAGTACTTC.

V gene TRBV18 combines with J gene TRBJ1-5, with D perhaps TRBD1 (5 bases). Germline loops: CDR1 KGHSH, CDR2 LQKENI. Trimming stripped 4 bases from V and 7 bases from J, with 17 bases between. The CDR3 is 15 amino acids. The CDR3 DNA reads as TGTGCCAGCTCACTCCTGGAGGTGGGGGGGCAGCCCCAGCATTTT. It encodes CASSLLEVGGQPQHF.